This passage covers 29 T cell receptor beta chains from one sample sequenced in a study of cytomegalovirus exposure and HLA in healthy donors. The PCR was carried out with 60 Vbeta primers and 13 Jbeta primers. The data were produced by immunoSEQ multiplex PCR, yet TCRdb's version contains in-frame clones alone and is incomplete. The data show around 130,000 clones, over 75% seen once. Sequenced sample: PBMCs. The receptor set was obtained from a young woman in good health and CMV-seronegative.

V is TRBV7-8 and J is TRBJ1-2; D perhaps matches TRBD1 (6 bases). This CDR3 spans 14 amino acids. CDR1 is SGHVS, CDR2 FQNEAQ, per germline. V was cut by 1 base and J by 6 bases, with 12 bases left in between. CDR3 sequence (DNA): TGTGCCAGCAGCTTAGAGGGACACGGAGATGGCTACACCTTC. Amino acid sequence: CASSLEGHGDGYTF.

The rearrangement uses TRBV18 and TRBJ2-1, with TRBD2 as a possible D gene (5 bases). CDR3 length: 15 residues. The germline V and J ends were trimmed by 3 bases and 2 bases, with 11 bases remaining between them. CDR1 is KGHSH and CDR2 is LQKENI in the germline V gene. The CDR3 nucleotides are TGTGCCAGCTCACCCCCCGGTAGCGCCTACAATGAGCAGTTCTTC. Protein product: CASSPPGSAYNEQFF. Based on the CDR3 plus reference TRBV18 and TRBJ2-1, the full variable domain is NAGVMQNPRHLVRRRGQEARLRCSPMKGHSHVYWYRQLPEEGLKFMVYLQKENIIDESGMPKERFSAEFPKEGPSILRIQQVVRGDSAAYFCASSPPGSAYNEQFFGPGTRLTVL.

This chain uses TRBV5-8 with TRBJ1-4; D might be TRBD1 (6 bases). The CDR3 has 14 residues. V lost 4 bases, J lost 4 bases, and 11 bases lay in between. Germline loops: CDR1 SGHTS, CDR2 YDEGEE. This CDR3 reads CASSLQDSNEKLFF. In nucleotides, the CDR3 is TGTGCCAGCAGCCTACAGGACAGTAATGAAAAACTGTTTTTT.

The genes are TRBV2 and TRBJ2-3; TRBD1 aligns across 9 bases. Germline V gives CDR1 SNHLY, CDR2 FYNNEI. CDR3 length: 15 residues. V lost 4 bases, J lost 2 bases, and 4 bases stayed unmatched. CDR3 loop: CASSARTGVTDTQYF. CDR3 sequence (DNA): TGTGCCAGCAGTGCAAGGACAGGGGTCACAGATACGCAGTATTTT.

This chain joins TRBV6-6 and TRBJ2-7; D is ambiguous. Germline assignment: CDR1 MNHNY and CDR2 SVGAGI (reference sequence). The length of the CDR3 is 13 residues. With 2 bases removed from V and 4 bases from J, the gap between germline ends came to 9 bases. The CDR3 spells CASSYNSLYEQYF. DNA of the CDR3: TGTGCCAGCAGTTACAATTCTCTATACGAGCAGTACTTC.

CDR3: CASIPAARSHMNTEAFF. CDR3 sequence (DNA): TGTGCCAGCATCCCGGCAGCTCGGAGCCACATGAACACTGAAGCTTTCTTT. The chain couples TRBV5-5 to TRBJ1-1; no firm D call. Looked up from germline, CDR1 is SGHKS and CDR2 is YYEKEE (reference sequence). V was cut by 6 bases and J by 0 bases, with 21 bases left in between. The CDR3 loop spans 17 amino acids.

The rearrangement links TRBV18 to TRBJ1-5; 8 bases agree with TRBD1. J gave up 5 bases and V 6 bases, and 3 bases lay outside the gene matches. Germline CDR1 KGHSH, CDR2 LQKENI. CDR3 length: 13 amino acids. CDR3 in DNA: TGTGCCAGCTCCCTGGACAGGGATCAGCCCCAGCATTTT. This sequence encodes CASSLDRDQPQHF.

V is TRBV18 and J is TRBJ2-3; 12 nucleotides match TRBD2. This CDR3 is built from 16 residues. V lost 5 bases, J lost 5 bases, and 8 bases stayed unmatched. Germline CDR1 and CDR2: KGHSH and LQKENI. The CDR3 coding sequence is TGTGCCAGCTCAGGACTAGCGGGACTTCTGGGAGATACGCAGTATTTT. Translated: CASSGLAGLLGDTQYF. Drawing the rest from reference TRBV18 and TRBJ2-3, the complete variable domain is NAGVMQNPRHLVRRRGQEARLRCSPMKGHSHVYWYRQLPEEGLKFMVYLQKENIIDESGMPKERFSAEFPKEGPSILRIQQVVRGDSAAYFCASSGLAGLLGDTQYFGPGTRLTVL.

V gene TRBV6-1 combines with J gene TRBJ2-6, with D hard to call. The V end lost 2 bases, the J end lost 6 bases, and 5 bases lay between the germline ends. CDR3 length: 13 amino acids. Germline V gene sequence: CDR1 MNHNS, CDR2 SASEGT. CDR3 nucleotide sequence: TGTGCCAGCAGTGAACAAGCGGCCAACGTCCTGACTTTC. Encoded protein: CASSEQAANVLTF.

As concerns this clone: Germline is not matched at one junction end, which may reflect a read error. Other nucleotide sequences in the sample specify the same CDR3. The J gene is TRBJ2-7, the V gene TRBV7-9; 10 bases agree with TRBD1. The CDR3 has 14 amino acids. CDR1 and CDR2 from the germline V gene are SEHNR and FQNEAQ (reference sequence). This chain's CDR3 is CASSSTGGPYEQYF. CDR3 coding DNA: TGTGCCAGCAGCTCGACAGGGGGCCCCTACGAGCAATACTTC.

This clone turned up a few times. The chain links TRBV6-5 to TRBJ1-2; 9 positions agree with TRBD1. V shed 5 bases and J 4 bases; nucleotides not matched to a gene: 5. In germline, CDR1 is MNHEY, CDR2 SVGAGI. The CDR3 length is 14 residues. In DNA, the CDR3 is TGTGCCAGCAGTGAAGGGACAGGGCTCTATGGCTACACCTTC. It translates to CASSEGTGLYGYTF.

This chain links TRBV27 with TRBJ2-1; 9 nucleotides line up with TRBD2. The CDR3 sequence is 13 residues long. CDR1 and CDR2 (germline): MNHEY, SMNVEV (reference sequence). V trimming: 8 bases; J trimming: 8 bases; junction bases outside the gene matches: 7. For the CDR3, the DNA is TGTGCCAGCGGGCGGGAGGGCGTGGATGAGCAGTTCTTC. Amino acids: CASGREGVDEQFF.

This sequence joins TRBV7-9 and TRBJ1-1; 7 bases agree with TRBD1. The CDR3 has 15 residues. The J segment lost 3 bases and the V segment lost 5 bases, leaving 9 bases of the junction unmatched. CDR1 is SEHNR, CDR2 FQNEAQ, per germline (reference sequence). The CDR3 sequence: CASSPRGQIHTEAFF. The CDR3 DNA reads as TGTGCCAGCAGCCCACGGGGACAGATTCACACTGAAGCTTTCTTT.

This chain links TRBV4-2 with TRBJ2-3; D gene uncertain. CDR3 length: 16 residues. The V end was cut by 1 base, the J end by 7 bases, with 18 bases between. The germline V gene has CDR1 LGHNA and CDR2 YNFKEQ. The CDR3 DNA is TGTGCCAGCAGCCAAGCCGGAGACGAGCGTTTAAATACGCAGTATTTT. This encodes CASSQAGDERLNTQYF.

The gene calls are TRBV6-6 and TRBJ2-1, with D possibly TRBD1 on 5 matching bases. CDR3 size: 14 residues. The germline gives CDR1 MNHNY, CDR2 SVGAGI (reference sequence). The ends were cut back, 5 bases at V and 2 bases at J, with 10 bases in the middle. The CDR3 here is CASSDRPTYNEQFF. As DNA, the CDR3 is TGTGCCAGCAGTGACAGACCTACCTACAATGAGCAGTTCTTC.

The V and J genes are TRBV6-6 and TRBJ2-7; 8 bases align to TRBD2. Germline V gene sequence: CDR1 MNHNY, CDR2 SVGAGI (reference sequence). This CDR3 spans 14 amino acids. With 3 bases clipped from V and 4 bases from J, the junction kept 5 bases outside the gene matches. The CDR3 DNA reads TGTGCCAGCAGTTATGGCGGGGGGCAGTACGAGCAGTACTTC. Translation: CASSYGGGQYEQYF.

The chain uses TRBV7-9 and TRBJ2-3, with D unclear. Germline-derived CDR1 and CDR2 are SEHNR and FQNEAQ (reference sequence). The V and J ends lost 5 bases and 10 bases respectively, with 16 bases between them. The CDR3 is made up of 13 amino acids. CDR3 DNA sequence: TGTGCCAGCAGCCTTCCTAGTGGCCCCGCGCAGTATTTT. Protein: CASSLPSGPAQYF.

This clone was recorded only once. The chain joins TRBV7-2 to TRBJ2-1; 7 positions agree with TRBD2. The J segment lost 0 bases and the V segment lost 0 bases, leaving 8 bases of the junction unmatched. Germline V gives CDR1 SGHTA, CDR2 FQGNSA. This CDR3 has 18 residues. The DNA of the CDR3 is TGTGCCAGCAGCTTAGCCCCGGGACTACCGACCTCCTACAATGAGCAGTTCTTC. Its protein is CASSLAPGLPTSYNEQFF.

This chain connects TRBV29-1 to TRBJ1-5; tentatively, D is TRBD1 (5 bases). This CDR3 spans 12 amino acids. V was pared by 6 bases and J by 4 bases, with 10 bases between. Germline loops: CDR1 SQVTM, CDR2 ANQGSEA. CDR3 in amino acids: CSVQGANQPQHF. The CDR3, as DNA: TGCAGCGTCCAAGGGGCGAATCAGCCCCAGCATTTT.

The table lists this clone with a count of one. The chain employs TRBV6-5 and TRBJ1-2; weak D call: TRBD1 (6 bases). Germline loops: CDR1 MNHEY, CDR2 SVGAGI. Trimming removed 2 bases at V and 3 bases at J, with 13 bases between. The CDR3 has 15 amino acids. In DNA, the CDR3 is TGTGCCAGCAGTTACGGCCAGGGGTATTACTATGGCTACACCTTC. As protein: CASSYGQGYYYGYTF.

The rearrangement joins TRBV7-9 to TRBJ1-1; D perhaps matches TRBD1 (5 bases). V lost 10 bases to trimming and J lost 3 bases, with 15 bases between them. CDR1 is SEHNR and CDR2 is FQNEAQ in the germline V gene (reference sequence). The CDR3 runs 13 residues. CDR3 in amino acids: CAIGRGTDTEAFF. In nucleotides, the CDR3 is TGTGCCATAGGAAGGGGCACAGACACTGAAGCTTTCTTT.

The chain recombines TRBV6-1 with TRBJ1-5, with D unresolved. V lost 5 bases and J 0 bases, leaving 8 bases between the germline ends. CDR1 is MNHNS, CDR2 SASEGT, per germline. The CDR3 sequence is 14 residues long. The CDR3 here is CASSLQISNQPQHF. CDR3 in DNA: TGTGCCAGCAGTTTGCAGATTAGCAATCAGCCCCAGCATTTT.

V and J are TRBV18 and TRBJ2-3; 9 nucleotides match TRBD2. Germline CDR1 KGHSH, CDR2 LQKENI. V trimming: 3 bases; J trimming: 2 bases; junction bases outside the gene matches: 12. CDR3 length: 18 amino acids. This chain's CDR3 is CASSPSRGAGGYTDTQYF. The CDR3 nucleotides read TGTGCCAGCTCACCCTCTCGGGGAGCGGGGGGATACACAGATACGCAGTATTTT.

The chain carries TRBV2 and TRBJ2-2, with D uncertain. The germline V gene has CDR1 SNHLY and CDR2 FYNNEI. This CDR3 spans 12 amino acids. V was clipped by 4 bases and J by 6 bases, with 6 bases between them. The CDR3: CASSAYPGELFF. The CDR3 bases are TGTGCCAGCAGTGCTTATCCCGGGGAGCTGTTTTTT.

The chain recombines TRBV5-6 with TRBJ2-1; 8 positions match TRBD1. The junction had 13 bases not matched to a gene; V was cut back by 5 bases and J by 6 bases. CDR3 size: 16 residues. Looked up from germline, CDR1 is SGHDT and CDR2 is YYEEEE. The CDR3 DNA follows: TGTGCCAGCAGACCCACCGGGACAGGTAGAATCAATGAGCAGTTCTTC. This encodes CASRPTGTGRINEQFF.

The CDR3 spells CAWSVGLAGGHYGTQYF. As DNA, the CDR3 is TGTGCCTGGAGTGTAGGACTAGCGGGGGGGCATTATGGGACCCAGTACTTC. V gene TRBV30 combines with J gene TRBJ2-5, with 15 nucleotides matching TRBD2. Trimming cost V 0 bases and J 7 bases; bases outside gene matches: 9. Looked up from germline, CDR1 is GTSNPN and CDR2 is SVGIG (reference sequence). The CDR3 contains 17 residues. Full variable domain (remainder filled in from reference TRBV30 and TRBJ2-5): SQTIHQWPATLVQPVGSPLSLECTVEGTSNPNLYWYRQAAGRGLQLLFYSVGIGQISSEVPQNLSASRPQDRQFILSSKKLLLSDSGFYLCAWSVGLAGGHYGTQYFGPGTRLLVL.

J is TRBJ2-7 and V is TRBV7-6; D is uncertain. The germline V and J ends were trimmed by 3 bases and 0 bases, with 9 bases remaining between them. The CDR3 consists of 14 residues. CDR1 SGHVS and CDR2 FNYEAQ come from the germline V gene. This chain's CDR3 is CASSFLASSYEQYF. As DNA, the CDR3 is TGTGCCAGCAGCTTTTTAGCATCCTCCTACGAGCAGTACTTC.

In this sample, this clone turned up a few times. Sequence at one end of the junction differs from germline and may be a read error. The chain recombines TRBV6-1 with TRBJ2-7; 8 nucleotides match TRBD1. Per the germline V gene, CDR1 is MNHNS and CDR2 is SASEGT. The CDR3 sequence is 15 residues long. CDR3 bases: TGTGCCAGCAGTCCCCTCGGGACAGGCTCCTCCGAGCAGTACTTC. As protein: CASSPLGTGSSEQYF.

The chain carries TRBV18 and TRBJ2-2; 9 bases are shared with TRBD1. Germline assignment: CDR1 KGHSH and CDR2 LQKENI. The CDR3 runs to 15 residues. V gave up 2 bases and J gave up 4 bases; unmatched junction bases: 2. CDR3 nucleotides: TGTGCCAGCTCACCAAGACAGGGGGGCACCGGGGAGCTGTTTTTT. This codes for CASSPRQGGTGELFF. Using reference TRBV18 and TRBJ2-2 for the parts outside the CDR3, the full variable domain is NAGVMQNPRHLVRRRGQEARLRCSPMKGHSHVYWYRQLPEEGLKFMVYLQKENIIDESGMPKERFSAEFPKEGPSILRIQQVVRGDSAAYFCASSPRQGGTGELFFGEGSRLTVL.